This entry describes one T cell receptor beta chain. V dropped 4 bases and J dropped 4 bases, with 17 bases sitting between them. Germline lookup yields CDR1 SGHVS and CDR2 FNYEAQ. The CDR3 loop spans 16 amino acids. The data were taken from a study of T and B cells in COVID-19 patients. TRB rearrangements were amplified by multiplex PCR with BIOMED2 TRB-A/B primers. TCRdb re-derived calls from the multiplex PCR reads in MiXCR, one entry per CDR3 protein. Of 13,000 to 15,000 distinct CDR3 sequences in the sample, under 30% were seen once. From blood, 250-500 ng of genomic DNA served as TRB template. The sequenced sample was blood. V usage is TRBV7-6 and J usage is TRBJ2-1; D may be TRBD2 (6 bases). The clonotype originates from a human donor who had recovered from COVID-19. The CDR3 spells CASSSLRSGLYNEQFF. The CDR3 DNA reads TGTGCCAGCAGCTCCCTACGGTCCGGACTATACAATGAGCAGTTCTTC.